The clone carrying this T cell receptor (beta chain) was recorded a few times. Its antigen is unidentified. Exclusion of a patient resulted from uncontrolled infection, other autoimmune disease, pregnancy or lactation. This entry is derived from a study of T cells in Graves' hyperthyroidism and ophthalmopathy. Study findings and constraints: Within blood appeared most thyroid clonotypes that had expanded above 0.001. Ophthalmopathy cases were set apart from stable hyperthyroidism by a 13 V-J model.

The CDR3 consists of 15 residues. Germline V gene sequence: CDR1 MNHEY, CDR2 SVGEGT. V was shortened by 7 bases and J by 7 bases, with 20 bases between the two germline ends. Authors of the study amplified TCR beta CDR3 regions from RNA transcripts. Carried out on the TCR CDR3, a first-round RT-PCR used the HTBI primer set. TCRdb reprocessed the multiplex PCR reads via MiXCR and lists one record per CDR3 protein. The table lists nearly 600,000 distinct CDR3 sequences, approximately 15% of them singletons, with 5.5% to 7.5% in the top ten. Sequenced input: blood. This chain uses TRBV6-2 or TRBV6-3 with TRBJ2-1; TRBD2 is a possible D gene (6 bases). The source of this sequence is a woman in her 30s with Graves' hyperthyroidism that later progressed to Graves' ophthalmopathy. The CDR3 region has the DNA TGTGCCAGCACCATCTCGGGAGTTAGTTGGAATGAGCAGTTCTTC. It specifies CASTISGVSWNEQFF.